These 15 T cell receptor beta chains were all obtained from the same sample, sequenced in a study of identical twins (dated by TCRdb to the mid-2010s). Library generation was performed with 5' RACE. TCRdb shows the sequencer as Illumina HiSeq 2000. Through fastp at Q25 and MiXCR, TCRdb rebuilt clones from the public reads, retaining in-frame beta chains. Here each entry gathers all rows of one CDR3 protein and keeps the most common genes and DNA. Within this sample are 690,000 or so distinct CDR3 sequences, with around 5.7% of them counted one time only. The ten largest clonotypes hold 1.5% to 2% of the sample. Sequencing used naive T cells sorted from blood. This specimen's cell subset or site label, interpreted: cells isolated with a human naive T-cell isolation kit. The receptor source for this set is a man aged 18 to 29 in good health.

This clonotype came up a few times. The genes are TRBV5-1 and TRBJ2-7, with 8 bases identical to TRBD1. CDR1 is SGHRS, CDR2 YFSETQ, per germline. The CDR3 extends over 14 amino acids. The J segment lost 5 bases and the V segment lost 2 bases, leaving 6 bases of the junction unmatched. In nucleotides, the CDR3 is TGCGCCAGCAGCTTTTCGCAGGGGGCAGACGAGCAGTACTTC. Translating gives CASSFSQGADEQYF.

In nucleotides, the CDR3 is TGCAGTGCTCGACAGGAAGGTCAGCCCCAGCATTTT. Translated: CSARQEGQPQHF. This rearrangement joins TRBV20-1 to TRBJ1-5; D may be TRBD1 (6 bases). The V gene's germline CDR1 is DFQATT and CDR2 SNEGSKA (reference sequence). CDR3 length equals 12 residues. The V and J ends lost 5 bases and 6 bases respectively, with 11 bases between them.

At least ten counts were recorded for this clonotype. The chain carries TRBV10-1 and TRBJ2-3; D possibly corresponds to TRBD2 (5 bases). CDR1 and CDR2 from the germline V gene are WNHNN and SYGVQD (reference sequence). Between the trimmed V and J ends, which lost 3 bases and 7 bases, there was a span of 23 bases. The CDR3 contains 17 residues. In DNA form, the CDR3 reads TGCGCCAGCAGTGACCCGTCGGGAACAGCCGATATCCATACGCAGTATTTT. Protein product: CASSDPSGTADIHTQYF.

This clonotype has ten or more counts. This sequence joins TRBV10-3 and TRBJ2-2; TRBD2 agrees at 7 bases. Germline V gene sequence: CDR1 ENHRY, CDR2 SYGVKD. The junction had 1 base not matched to a gene; V was cut back by 2 bases and J by 1 base. The CDR3 covers 15 residues. CDR3 sequence (DNA): TGTGCCATCAGTGAGGCTAGCGGGAACACCGGGGAGCTGTTTTTT. It yields the protein CAISEASGNTGELFF.

The sample holds a few counts of this clonotype. The rearrangement links TRBV7-9 to TRBJ1-3, with D unresolved. Between the trimmed V and J ends, which lost 7 bases and 4 bases, there was a span of 17 bases. CDR1 SEHNR and CDR2 FQNEAQ come from the germline V gene (reference sequence). CDR3 size: 15 residues. The CDR3 bases are TGTGCCAGCATGCTCGGCGGCGGGAACGGAAACACCATATATTTT. Translating it yields CASMLGGGNGNTIYF.

The CDR3 reads CASSPDRVQVLGTQYF. The DNA for the CDR3 is TGTGCCAGCAGCCCCGACAGGGTCCAGGTTCTAGGGACCCAGTACTTC. The V call is TRBV6-1, the J call TRBJ2-5, with 7 nucleotides matching TRBD1. The trim removed 6 bases at V and 7 bases at J, leaving 17 bases unmatched. This CDR3 spans 16 amino acids. CDR1 MNHNS and CDR2 SASEGT come from the germline V gene.

There are many counts of this clonotype. The rearrangement links TRBV21-1 to TRBJ2-7; TRBD1, the D gene given by the table, was not confirmed from the DNA. TRBV21-1 is reported as a pseudogene. There are 19 residues in the CDR3. CDR3 region: CASSANGGGFPLGSYEQYF. In DNA form, the CDR3 reads TGTGCCAGCAGCGCCAACGGTGGGGGTTTCCCCCTAGGATCGTACGAGCAGTACTTC.

This clonotype was seen more than once but under ten times. V usage is TRBV20-1 and J usage is TRBJ2-5; 8 nucleotides agree with TRBD1. Germline V lookup: CDR1 DFQATT, CDR2 SNEGSKA (reference sequence). The CDR3 consists of 15 residues. The V segment lost 3 bases and the J segment 10 bases; nucleotides outside the gene matches: 16. The CDR3 DNA reads TGCAGTGCTAGGGGGTACGACAGGGGAACGAGGGACCAGTACTTC. The encoded protein is CSARGYDRGTRDQYF.

This clonotype was seen many times. The J gene is TRBJ2-1, the V gene TRBV5-1; TRBD2 agrees at 11 bases. V was clipped by 1 base and J by 10 bases; unmatched bases: 7. Looked up from germline, CDR1 is SGHRS and CDR2 is YFSETQ. CDR3 length equals 15 residues. The CDR3, as DNA: TGCGCCAGCAGCTTGAGTGTAGCGGGAGGGTCCGAGCAGTTCTTC. This encodes CASSLSVAGGSEQFF.

The chain uses TRBV6-2 or TRBV6-3 and TRBJ2-6; no firm D call. This CDR3 spans 15 amino acids. V shed 6 bases and J shed 0 bases, with 9 bases lying between them. Germline CDR1 MNHEY, CDR2 SVGEGT. The CDR3 reads CASSPSISGANVLTF. The CDR3 coding sequence is TGTGCCAGCAGCCCTTCCATCTCTGGGGCCAACGTCCTGACTTTC.

At least ten counts were recorded for this clonotype. This sequence joins TRBV6-5 and TRBJ2-1; D not resolved. The V gene's germline CDR1 is MNHEY and CDR2 SVGAGI. Trimming left V 2 bases short and J 5 bases short, with 7 bases between. The CDR3 runs 13 residues. CDR3 amino acids: CASSYGPDNEQFF. The CDR3 DNA reads TGTGCCAGCAGTTACGGGCCAGACAATGAGCAGTTCTTC.

Ten or more counts support this clonotype. The chain uses TRBV5-6 and TRBJ2-7; D is perhaps TRBD1 (6 bases). This CDR3 contains 12 residues. The V end was cut by 4 bases, the J end by 5 bases, with 10 bases between. Germline assignment: CDR1 SGHDT and CDR2 YYEEEE. The CDR3 loop is CASSINRDEQYF. CDR3 nucleotide sequence: TGTGCCAGCAGCATAAACAGGGACGAGCAGTACTTC.

CDR3 residues: CASSLSLKTVNTGELFF. DNA for the CDR3: TGCGCCAGCAGCTTAAGCCTAAAAACAGTGAACACCGGGGAGCTGTTTTTT. The chain joins TRBV5-1 to TRBJ2-2, with unresolved D. This CDR3 contains 17 residues. The germline V gene encodes CDR1 SGHRS and CDR2 YFSETQ. The V gene lost 2 bases and the J gene lost 1 base, with 15 bases spanning the gap.

Ten or more counts support this clonotype. This chain joins TRBV20-1 and TRBJ2-1; the D is unclear. Germline V gene data show CDR1 as DFQATT and CDR2 as SNEGSKA (reference sequence). Trimming removed 3 bases from V and 4 bases from J, with 7 bases in between. The CDR3 covers 12 residues. CDR3 sequence: CSASRRYNEQFF. The CDR3 coding sequence is TGCAGTGCTAGCCGGCGATACAATGAGCAGTTCTTC.

This clonotype showed up many times. This chain connects TRBV20-1 to TRBJ2-1; maybe TRBD1 (5 bases). V dropped 0 bases and J dropped 6 bases, with 12 bases sitting between them. This CDR3 spans 14 amino acids. Germline V gene sequence: CDR1 DFQATT, CDR2 SNEGSKA (reference sequence). CDR3 sequence reads: CSARDGALGNEQFF. CDR3 nucleotides: TGCAGTGCTAGAGATGGGGCCCTGGGCAATGAGCAGTTCTTC.